Listed here are 14 T cell receptor beta chains from one sample, sequenced in a study of graft-versus-host responses after intestinal transplantation. No antigen is known for these receptors. TCRdb's table, derived via immunoSEQ multiplex PCR, lists solely in-frame clones and lacks some. Among about 41,000 clones, around 96% were seen once, and the ten largest hold 0.45% to 0.65%. The material sequenced was unstimulated CD8+ T cells sorted from spleen or lymph node cells, taken before transplant. The receptors here all came from a human donor who was the organ donor for an intestinal transplant.

CDR3 sequence: CASSSSANYEQYF. In DNA form, the CDR3 reads TGTGCCAGCAGCTCAAGCGCTAACTACGAGCAGTACTTC. This chain joins TRBV9 and TRBJ2-7; no clear D. Germline V CDR1 and CDR2: SGDLS, YYNGEE. Trimming shortened V by 4 bases and J by 3 bases, and 11 bases separated the two germline ends. The CDR3 has 13 amino acids.

The rearrangement links TRBV7-9 to TRBJ2-5, with 12 positions matching TRBD2. Germline V CDR1 and CDR2: SEHNR, FQNEAQ (reference sequence). This CDR3 region has 16 residues. Losses at the gene ends were 2 bases for V and 0 bases for J; bases not matched to a gene: 1. The CDR3, as DNA: TGTGCCAGCAGCTTAACTAGCGGGGGGTACCAAGAGACCCAGTACTTC. This encodes CASSLTSGGYQETQYF.

A single count supports this clone. V usage is TRBV13 and J usage is TRBJ2-1; tentatively, D is TRBD2 (5 bases). The CDR3 contains 13 residues. Trimming pared 0 bases from V and 14 bases from J, leaving 14 bases between. Germline V gives CDR1 PRHDT, CDR2 FYEKMQ (reference sequence). The CDR3 region has the DNA TGTGCCAGCAGCTTAGGCCGGGGTCCTTCGGAGTTCTTC. As protein: CASSLGRGPSEFF. Filled out from reference TRBV13 and TRBJ2-1, the complete variable domain reads AAGVIQSPRHLIKEKRETATLKCYPIPRHDTVYWYQQGPGQDPQFLISFYEKMQSDKGSIPDRFSAQQFSDYHSELNMSSLELGDSALYFCASSLGRGPSEFFGPGTRLTVL.

This clone was recorded a few times. The chain is built from TRBV5-5 and TRBJ1-2; tentative D call: TRBD1 (5 bases). Per the germline V gene, CDR1 is SGHKS and CDR2 is YYEKEE (reference sequence). V dropped 0 bases and J dropped 3 bases, with 9 bases sitting between them. The CDR3 extends over 14 amino acids. In nucleotides, the CDR3 is TGTGCCAGCAGCTTGGGGGGCTTTTACTATGGCTACACCTTC. Amino acid sequence: CASSLGGFYYGYTF.

The chain has TRBV25-1 and TRBJ1-1; 10 bases are a match to TRBD1. V shed 1 base, J shed 2 bases, and the junction held 7 bases outside the gene matches. This CDR3 contains 17 residues. Germline V gene sequence: CDR1 MGHDK, CDR2 SYGVNS. CDR3 sequence (DNA): TGTGCCAGCAGTGAATGGGGGGGGACAGGGGATAACACTGAAGCTTTCTTT. It is translated as CASSEWGGTGDNTEAFF.

The chain's CDR3 is CASSFVLAGGPMEETQYF. CDR3 DNA: TGCGCCAGCAGCTTCGTACTAGCGGGGGGGCCGATGGAAGAGACCCAGTACTTC. The rearrangement links TRBV5-1 to TRBJ2-5; TRBD2 agrees at 13 bases. The CDR3 has 18 amino acids. CDR1 is SGHRS, CDR2 YFSETQ, per germline. With 2 bases clipped from V and 3 bases from J, the junction kept 10 bases outside the gene matches.

The chain couples TRBV18 to TRBJ2-4; 8 bases map to TRBD1. The CDR3 length is 19 residues. The germline gives CDR1 KGHSH, CDR2 LQKENI. V was clipped by 6 bases and J by 0 bases; unmatched bases: 16. This chain's CDR3 is CASSRTGSFFYQAKNIQYF. CDR3 nucleotides: TGTGCCAGCTCCAGGACAGGGTCATTTTTTTATCAAGCCAAAAACATTCAGTACTTC.

The rearrangement uses TRBV7-9 and TRBJ2-3, with 7 bases matching TRBD1. The V gene end was trimmed by 3 bases and the J gene end by 1 base; junction bases not matched to a gene: 10. CDR1 is SEHNR and CDR2 is FQNEAQ in the germline V gene (reference sequence). The CDR3 consists of 17 residues. CDR3 nucleotides: TGTGCCAGCAGCTTCAGATTAGGACAGGTCCGCACAGATACGCAGTATTTT. It translates to CASSFRLGQVRTDTQYF. Filled out from reference TRBV7-9 and TRBJ2-3, the complete variable domain reads DTGVSQNPRHKITKRGQNVTFRCDPISEHNRLYWYRQTLGQGPEFLTYFQNEAQLEKSRLLSDRFSAERPKGSFSTLEIQRTEQGDSAMYLCASSFRLGQVRTDTQYFGPGTRLTVL.

This clone was counted a single time. One junction end does not reproduce the germline sequence, and a read error may be involved. The V and J genes are TRBV7-7 and TRBJ2-1; D unclear. Germline values: CDR1 SSHAT, CDR2 FNYEAQ (reference sequence). The CDR3 runs 13 residues. The CDR3 DNA is TGTGCTAGCAGCTTAAGCGCATACAATGAGCAGTTCTTC. The encoded protein is CASSLSAYNEQFF.

The chain employs TRBV5-1 and TRBJ1-1; 9 bases align to TRBD1. V lost 4 bases to trimming and J lost 4 bases; unmatched junction nucleotides: 14. Germline CDR1 and CDR2: SGHRS and YFSETQ. The CDR3 covers 17 residues. The CDR3 bases are TGCGCCAGCAGCCCGACAGGGGGTTATTTGAGCGGCACTGAAGCTTTCTTT. Translated: CASSPTGGYLSGTEAFF. The variable domain in full, completed from reference TRBV5-1 and TRBJ1-1, reads KAGVTQTPRYLIKTRGQQVTLSCSPISGHRSVSWYQQTPGQGLQFLFEYFSETQRNKGNFPGRFSGRQFSNSRSEMNVSTLELGDSALYLCASSPTGGYLSGTEAFFGQGTRLTVV.

The chain employs TRBV5-4 and TRBJ1-1, with no clear D. Germline loops: CDR1 SGHNT, CDR2 YYREEE (reference sequence). The V end was cut by 1 base, the J end by 4 bases, with 5 bases between. This CDR3 has 12 amino acids. Here the CDR3 reads CASSLKPTEAFF. In nucleotides, the CDR3 is TGTGCCAGCAGCTTGAAACCCACTGAAGCTTTCTTT.

The chain recombines TRBV25-1 with TRBJ1-1, with D possibly matching TRBD1 (5 bases). V was clipped by 2 bases and J by 0 bases, with 10 bases between them. This CDR3 is built from 15 residues. The germline gives CDR1 MGHDK, CDR2 SYGVNS. The CDR3 reads CASSEPGILNTEAFF. The CDR3 DNA sequence: TGTGCCAGCAGTGAACCAGGGATTCTGAACACTGAAGCTTTCTTT.

This rearrangement joins TRBV6-4 to TRBJ2-3; tentative D call: TRBD2 (6 bases). Germline V gene sequence: CDR1 MRHNA, CDR2 SNTAGT. Trimming took off 2 bases at V and 0 bases at J, with 6 bases between the two ends. CDR3 length equals 14 residues. CDR3 loop: CASSDGTSTDTQYF. CDR3 in DNA: TGTGCCAGCAGTGACGGGACTAGCACAGATACGCAGTATTTT.

The chain has TRBV19 and TRBJ2-1; D call uncertain. The CDR3 contains 13 residues. V lost 6 bases to trimming and J lost 1 base, with 7 bases between them. Germline loops: CDR1 LNHDA, CDR2 SQIVND (reference sequence). The CDR3 region is CASSGVSYNEQFF. In DNA form, the CDR3 reads TGTGCCAGTAGCGGTGTATCCTACAATGAGCAGTTCTTC. The full variable domain, its missing parts supplied by reference TRBV19 and TRBJ2-1, is DGGITQSPKYLFRKEGQNVTLSCEQNLNHDAMYWYRQDPGQGLRLIYYSQIVNDFQKGDIAEGYSVSREKKESFPLTVTSAQKNPTAFYLCASSGVSYNEQFFGPGTRLTVL.